Presented here are 25 T cell receptor beta chains from one specimen sequenced in a study of T cell repertoires in cytomegalovirus infection. TCRdb processed the reads anew with MiXCR; each CDR3 protein has one entry. This sample has approximately 250,000 distinct CDR3 sequences, with roughly 6.5% found just once. Sample: PBMCs. All receptors derive from a human donor in good health (CMV status not recorded). Some clones in this sample may be carry-over from other donors' samples.

The sample holds many counts of this clonotype. This chain links TRBV2 with TRBJ2-5, with D unresolved. CDR1 is SNHLY, CDR2 FYNNEI, per germline. The ends were cut back, 7 bases at V and 5 bases at J, with 8 bases in the middle. This CDR3 contains 11 residues. The CDR3 DNA reads as TGTGCCAGCAAAGCCGGCGAGACCCAGTACTTC. Translation: CASKAGETQYF.

This rearrangement joins TRBV6-1 to TRBJ1-2, with no clear D. V shed 5 bases and J shed 7 bases, with 14 bases lying between them. The CDR3 runs to 13 residues. CDR1 and CDR2 (germline): MNHNS, SASEGT. CDR3 loop: CASSRPGFGGYTF. The CDR3 DNA reads as TGTGCCAGCAGTAGGCCCGGTTTTGGTGGCTACACCTTC.

This clonotype showed up many times. The chain uses TRBV20-1 and TRBJ1-1; no definite D call. The CDR3 has 12 amino acids. Germline V gene sequence: CDR1 DFQATT, CDR2 SNEGSKA (reference sequence). V lost 0 bases and J lost 1, with 3 bases in between. This CDR3 reads CSAREGNTEAFF. For the CDR3, the DNA is TGCAGTGCTAGAGAAGGGAACACTGAAGCTTTCTTT.

V is TRBV29-1 and J is TRBJ1-5; 8 nucleotides match TRBD1. Losses at the gene ends were 7 bases for V and 0 bases for J; bases not matched to a gene: 17. The CDR3 is 18 residues long. In germline, CDR1 is SQVTM, CDR2 ANQGSEA. CDR3 in DNA: TGCAGCGCCTTGATTGAAGACAGGGGCCGTTATAGCAATCAGCCCCAGCATTTT. Protein: CSALIEDRGRYSNQPQHF.

This clonotype was recorded at least ten times. V is TRBV9 and J is TRBJ2-7; D call uncertain. The CDR3 consists of 15 residues. Germline CDR1 SGDLS, CDR2 YYNGEE. The V end was cut by 0 bases, the J end by 1 base, with 11 bases between. CDR3: CASSVADARSYEQYF. The CDR3 DNA is TGTGCCAGCAGCGTAGCTGACGCGAGATCCTACGAGCAGTACTTC. Full variable domain (outside the CDR3, taken from reference TRBV9 and TRBJ2-7): DSGVTQTPKHLITATGQRVTLRCSPRSGDLSVYWYQQSLDQGLQFLIQYYNGEERAKGNILERFSAQQFPDLHSELNLSSLELGDSALYFCASSVADARSYEQYFGPGTRLTVT.

V usage is TRBV4-3 and J usage is TRBJ1-2, with D unresolved. The V gene's germline CDR1 is LGHNA and CDR2 YSLEER. Trimming shortened V by 1 base and J by 6 bases, and 6 bases separated the two germline ends. This CDR3 region has 12 residues. The CDR3 bases are TGCGCCAGCAGCCAAGTGGGCCATGGCTACACCTTC. This translates into CASSQVGHGYTF.

There are many counts of this clonotype. V and J are TRBV29-1 and TRBJ2-1; no reliable D call. Germline CDR1 and CDR2: SQVTM and ANQGSEA. V gave up 1 base and J gave up 0 bases, with 10 bases separating them. The CDR3 runs to 15 residues. The chain's CDR3 is CSVEGELSSYNEQFF. Written as DNA, the CDR3 is TGCAGCGTTGAAGGGGAATTGAGCTCCTACAATGAGCAGTTCTTC.

This clonotype was observed at least ten times. The V gene is TRBV12-3 or TRBV12-4, the J gene TRBJ2-7; D ambiguous. This CDR3 contains 12 residues. The V and J ends lost 5 bases and 2 bases respectively, with 7 bases between them. CDR3 nucleotide sequence: TGTGCCAGCAGTATAGTACCCTACGAGCAGTACTTC. This sequence encodes CASSIVPYEQYF.

This clonotype was picked up many times. The chain links TRBV3-1 to TRBJ2-3; TRBD1 is a possible D gene (6 bases). This CDR3 is built from 16 residues. Trimming cost V 1 base and J 0 bases, with 11 bases left between them. Germline loops: CDR1 LGHDT, CDR2 YNNKEL (reference sequence). The DNA of the CDR3 is TGTGCCAGCAGCCAAGGGACAGCGTTTAGCACAGATACGCAGTATTTT. Translating it yields CASSQGTAFSTDTQYF.

This clonotype has ten or more counts. CDR3 DNA sequence: TGTGCCATCGGACAGGGCGATCAGCCCCAGCATTTT. Translating it yields CAIGQGDQPQHF. The chain joins TRBV10-3 to TRBJ1-5; 8 bases align to TRBD1. V was pared by 8 bases and J by 5 bases, with 2 bases of the junction left unmatched. Germline V gives CDR1 ENHRY, CDR2 SYGVKD. CDR3 length: 12 amino acids.

This clonotype was detected once. The V call is TRBV2, the J call TRBJ2-5; the D call may be TRBD1 or TRBD2 (5 bases each). V was clipped by 5 bases and J by 0 bases, with 13 bases between them. The CDR3 runs 15 residues. Germline CDR1 SNHLY, CDR2 FYNNEI. The DNA for the CDR3 is TGTGCCAGCAGTAAGGGACGATCGAACCAAGAGACCCAGTACTTC. Translated, it gives CASSKGRSNQETQYF.

Many counts were recorded for this clonotype. This rearrangement joins TRBV12-5 to TRBJ1-1; D unclear. V gave up 3 bases and J gave up 1 base, with 6 bases separating them. Per the germline V gene, CDR1 is LGHNT and CDR2 is FRNRAP. The CDR3 runs to 13 residues. For the CDR3, the DNA is TGTGCTAGTGGTTTACTGACGAACACTGAAGCTTTCTTT. Encoded protein: CASGLLTNTEAFF.

This clonotype showed up many times. V gene TRBV7-2 combines with J gene TRBJ1-5; D is ambiguous. The length of the CDR3 is 14 residues. Germline V lookup: CDR1 SGHTA, CDR2 FQGNSA. V was shortened by 1 base and J by 1 base, with 5 bases between the two germline ends. This CDR3 reads CASSLVISNQPQHF. The CDR3 DNA is TGTGCCAGCAGCTTAGTGATCAGCAATCAGCCCCAGCATTTT.

This clonotype was counted ten times or more. This rearrangement joins TRBV7-8 to TRBJ2-4, with D possibly matching TRBD1 (7 bases). This CDR3 contains 16 residues. CDR1 and CDR2 (germline): SGHVS, FQNEAQ. V shed 3 bases and J shed 4 bases, with 16 bases lying between them. For the CDR3, the DNA is TGTGCCAGCAGCTTCTATGGCGGGGACAGAAAAAACATTCAGTACTTC. Translated, it gives CASSFYGGDRKNIQYF. The complete variable domain, with remaining parts taken from reference TRBV7-8 and TRBJ2-4, reads GAGVSQSPRYKVAKRGQDVALRCDPISGHVSLFWYQQALGQGPEFLTYFQNEAQLDKSGLPSDRFFAERPEGSVSTLKIQRTQQEDSAVYLCASSFYGGDRKNIQYFGAGTRLSVL.

The chain joins TRBV27 to TRBJ2-2; D is possibly TRBD1 (6 bases). This CDR3 region has 14 residues. Trimming took off 8 bases at V and 1 base at J, with 11 bases between the two ends. Germline loops: CDR1 MNHEY, CDR2 SMNVEV (reference sequence). CDR3 in amino acids: CASGKTGNTGELFF. The CDR3 DNA follows: TGTGCCAGCGGGAAGACAGGGAACACCGGGGAGCTGTTTTTT.

This clonotype was seen repeatedly, ten times or more. The chain couples TRBV5-5 to TRBJ1-1; tentatively, D is TRBD1 (5 bases). This CDR3 is 15 amino acids long. The germline V gene encodes CDR1 SGHKS and CDR2 YYEKEE (reference sequence). V was cut by 1 base and J by 3 bases, with 13 bases left in between. As DNA, the CDR3 is TGTGCCAGCAGCTTGTTTATAGGGGACGACACTGAAGCTTTCTTT. This translates into CASSLFIGDDTEAFF.

This clonotype came up many times. The chain uses TRBV18 and TRBJ2-5; 7 nucleotides match TRBD1. V lost 4 bases, J lost 1 base, and 3 bases stayed unmatched. Looked up from germline, CDR1 is KGHSH and CDR2 is LQKENI. This CDR3 contains 14 residues. This chain's CDR3 is CASSQDRTQETQYF. In DNA form, the CDR3 reads TGTGCCAGCTCACAGGACAGGACCCAAGAGACCCAGTACTTC.

This clonotype was found many times. The CDR3 loop reads CASSPPVQPGGNTIYF. In DNA, the CDR3 is TGTGCCAGCTCACCACCTGTCCAGCCGGGTGGAAACACCATATATTTT. V is TRBV18 and J is TRBJ1-3; unclear D gene. Germline CDR1 is KGHSH and CDR2 is LQKENI. CDR3 length equals 16 residues. V lost 0 bases to trimming and J lost 3 bases, with 12 bases between them.

This clonotype was seen at least ten times. This sequence joins TRBV11-2 and TRBJ2-3, with 7 bases lining up with TRBD2. The CDR3 spans 18 residues. Germline trimming cut 0 bases from V and 6 bases from J; bases unmatched to any gene: 15. Germline CDR1 and CDR2: SGHAT and FQNNGV. The CDR3 sequence: CASSLEPPTSLVLDTQYF. For the CDR3, the DNA is TGTGCCAGCAGCTTAGAACCCCCGACTAGCTTAGTCCTGGATACGCAGTATTTT.

Ten or more counts support this clonotype. This sequence joins TRBV12-5 and TRBJ2-6; TRBD1 is a possible D gene (5 bases). Germline values: CDR1 LGHNT, CDR2 FRNRAP. This CDR3 has 14 residues. V gave up 7 bases and J gave up 4 bases, with 11 bases separating them. Here the CDR3 DNA reads TGTGCTAGTGCCGACAGTACCGGGGCCAACGTCCTGACTTTC. It yields the protein CASADSTGANVLTF.

In the case of this clonotype: Given a much more abundant clone one base away, this may be a read error. V usage is TRBV30 and J usage is TRBJ2-7; TRBD1 or TRBD2 may be the D gene (5 bases each). This CDR3 has 14 amino acids. CDR1 GTSNPN and CDR2 SVGIG come from the germline V gene (reference sequence). The DNA of the CDR3 is TGTGCCTGGGGTGTACGGTCGGGGCCCTACGAGCAGTACTTC. As protein: CAWGVRSGPYEQYF. Variable domain in full (rest from reference TRBV30 and TRBJ2-7): SQTIHQWPATLVQPVGSPLSLECTVEGTSNPNLYWYRQAAGRGLQLLFYSVGIGQISSEVPQNLSASRPQDRQFILSSKKLLLSDSGFYLCAWGVRSGPYEQYFGPGTRLTVT.

Ten or more counts support this clonotype. The rearrangement joins TRBV20-1 to TRBJ1-1; a possible D gene is TRBD1 (6 bases). The germline CDR1 and CDR2 sequences are DFQATT and SNEGSKA (reference sequence). This CDR3 has 15 residues. V was shortened by 0 bases and J by 0 bases, with 11 bases between the two germline ends. The CDR3 sequence is CSARDFQGLNTEAFF. As DNA, the CDR3 is TGCAGTGCTAGAGATTTCCAGGGGTTGAACACTGAAGCTTTCTTT.

Comments on this clonotype: A read error is possible here, since a much larger clone lies one base away. The CDR3, as DNA: TGTGCCAATATAAGAGCGGATACGCAGTATTTT. Translation: CANIRADTQYF. The chain recombines TRBV28 with TRBJ2-3; D is ambiguous. This CDR3 has 11 amino acids. Germline CDR1 reads MDHEN; CDR2 reads SYDVKM. With 10 bases removed from V and 6 bases from J, the gap between germline ends came to 11 bases.

The table lists this clonotype with many counts. The chain has TRBV29-1 and TRBJ1-1; possible D gene TRBD1, 6 bases. This CDR3 contains 15 residues. Germline V gene sequence: CDR1 SQVTM, CDR2 ANQGSEA. V shed 0 bases and J shed 4 bases, with 15 bases lying between them. CDR3 DNA: TGCAGCGTTGAAGAGGGTGCGGGGGCAGGCACTGAAGCTTTCTTT. This sequence encodes CSVEEGAGAGTEAFF.

This clonotype was detected many times. This chain uses TRBV7-2 with TRBJ1-2; D not resolved. Looked up from germline, CDR1 is SGHTA and CDR2 is FQGNSA. V was trimmed by 0 bases and J by 2 bases, leaving 7 bases between them. This CDR3 is built from 14 residues. As DNA, the CDR3 is TGTGCCAGCAGCTTAGCGCACCAAAACTATGGCTACACCTTC. Its protein product is CASSLAHQNYGYTF.